This T cell receptor beta chain was retrieved from a study of beta chain features in type 1 diabetes listed by TCRdb under 2018. Concerning the study at large: Mean age, gender distribution, total cell number and subset yield were not different between patients and healthy donors. A total of some 100,000,000 sorted cells were examined across all samples, and a strong correlation was observed between cell number per subset and RNA yield. The study compared TCRB repertoires of sorted circulating CD4+ T cell subsets between recently diagnosed type 1 diabetes patients and matched healthy donors. Whereas all 30 or so donors provided naive and central memory subsets, regulatory and stem cell-like memory subsets were isolated from just 8 patients and about 8 healthy donors. The study at large found these results: Because cDNA was sequenced instead of genomic DNA, highly expressing activated cells could be over-represented, though the groups showed no difference in activation or CD3 levels. Naive, central memory and regulatory TCRB repertoires appeared to be more similar among patients than among healthy donors. HLA sub-analyses involved small numbers of individuals, so any influence of HLA type on TCRB rearrangement remained unresolved. Shorter templates might be favored by PCR, yet because patient and control samples were amplified and corrected together, any such skew would affect both groups equally. At VDJ recombination sites, type 1 diabetes patients had fewer insertions and more deleted nucleotides, which implies abnormalities in thymic rearrangement. A moderate but significant shortening of TCRB CDR3 length was observed in type 1 diabetes patients in all four CD4+ subsets.

All of the isolated RNA was reverse transcribed with the High Capacity cDNA Reverse Transcription Kit, so expressed TCRB transcripts were sequenced. Naive, central memory and regulatory T cell samples underwent deep immunoSEQ sequencing, averaging approximately 3.3 million total reads per sample. After sorted cells were lysed in RLT buffer, RNA was extracted with DNase-treated RNeasy Micro or Mini kits, with the choice depending on cell number. Each cell subset was processed separately to prevent cross-contamination, with patient and healthy donor samples processed together. The immunoSEQ multiplex PCR was used to amplify TCRB sequences from cDNA, generating 87-bp fragments that spanned the CDR3 region. Amplicons were sequenced on the Illumina HiSeq platform. The source study handled its data this way. PCR bias was computationally corrected using synthetic template baselines, reads within Hamming distance 2 were collapsed, and singletons that could not be merged were discarded. Reads were aligned to IMGT to assign V, D and J genes, CDR3 length, and insertions or deletions at six rearrangement sites. Within each subset, clonotype counts were normalized to the number of sorted cells before true diversity and Gini coefficients were calculated with the tcR R package. Repertoire sharing was quantified using the overlap coefficient calculated on TCRB nucleotide sequences. Out-of-frame TCRB sequences from naive cells were analyzed to stand in for the pre-selection repertoire. TCRdb's version of the immuneACCESS table is confined to in-frame rearrangements and falls short of the full clone set. An unresolved V gene accounts for under half of the shortfall where checked; the remainder is of unknown origin. The DNA was the basis for D and trimming; V, J and clone size are from that table. The sample table holds about 350,000 clones, of which less than 20% were seen once. Approximately 0.041% of the sample is held by the ten biggest clonotypes.

Each donor gave one peripheral blood draw, averaging approximately 120 mL, which was collected into heparinised tubes. Naive, central memory, regulatory and stem cell-like memory CD4+ T cells were sorted on a BD FACSAria II using a panel including CD45RO, CCR7, CD25, CD127, CD95 and CD27. A purity above 95% was achieved for all sorted populations. PBMCs were separated immediately by Lymphoprep density gradient centrifugation and were stained directly, without being cultured. Samples were stained and sorted in pairs, with one healthy donor and one patient per experiment, so that batch effects were minimized. This clone was seen more than once but under ten times. Which antigen it targets is not known. Base qualities are not recorded, but no much larger clone differs from it by a single base. Sample: naive CD4+ T cells from blood. The sample's cell subset or site, from its label and the paper: true naive CD4+ T cells. This clonotype was sampled from a woman aged 18-35 years in good health.

The CDR3 loop reads CASSPRGNRGPTDTQYF. The nucleotide sequence is TGCGCCAGCAGCCCAAGGGGGAACAGGGGACCCACAGATACGCAGTATTTT. The chain employs TRBV4-1 and TRBJ2-3; TRBD1 fits 7 bases in the junction. According to the germline V gene, CDR1 reads MGHRA and CDR2 reads YSYEKL. The CDR3 spans 17 residues, from the cysteine through the phenylalanine. The entry retains the CDR3 DNA only, 51 bases that are in frame from base 1. V ends up 4 bases short and J 2 bases short, with an unmatched junction base count of 12.